What follows describes a single T cell receptor (beta chain). Its cognate antigen is unknown. The data were obtained in a study of response to subunit inactivated influenza vaccine. Regarding the study as a whole: T cells newly recruited by each seasonal influenza vaccination are few, the authors suggested.

TCRdb ran MiXCR on the RT-PCR reads and lists one entry per CDR3 protein. The table records 650,000 to 800,000 distinct CDR3 sequences, roughly 14% of them present only once. Germline assignment: CDR1 GTSNPN and CDR2 SVGIG (reference sequence). Trimming removed 4 bases at V and 1 base at J, with 17 bases between. CDR3 length: 15 residues. This TCR came from a middle-aged man who received an inactivated influenza vaccine. The material sequenced was PBMCs from blood, taken less than 15 days before vaccination. The chain uses TRBV30 and TRBJ2-7; D is possibly TRBD2 (6 bases). The CDR3 loop is CAWNHGTVLSYEQYF. The DNA for the CDR3 is TGTGCCTGGAATCATGGGACTGTACTATCCTACGAGCAGTACTTC.